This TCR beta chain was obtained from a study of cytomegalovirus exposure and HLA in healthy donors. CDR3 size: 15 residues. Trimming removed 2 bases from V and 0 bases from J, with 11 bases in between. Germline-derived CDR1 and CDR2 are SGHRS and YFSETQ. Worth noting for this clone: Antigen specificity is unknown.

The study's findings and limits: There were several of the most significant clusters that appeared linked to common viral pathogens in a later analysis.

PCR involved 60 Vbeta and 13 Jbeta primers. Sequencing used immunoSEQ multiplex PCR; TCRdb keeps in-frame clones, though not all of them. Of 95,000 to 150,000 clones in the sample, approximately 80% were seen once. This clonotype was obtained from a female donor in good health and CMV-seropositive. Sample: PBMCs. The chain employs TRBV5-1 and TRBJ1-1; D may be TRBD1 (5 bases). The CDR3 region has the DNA TGCGCCAGCAGCTTACGGTCAGGGTTGAACACTGAAGCTTTCTTT. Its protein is CASSLRSGLNTEAFF.